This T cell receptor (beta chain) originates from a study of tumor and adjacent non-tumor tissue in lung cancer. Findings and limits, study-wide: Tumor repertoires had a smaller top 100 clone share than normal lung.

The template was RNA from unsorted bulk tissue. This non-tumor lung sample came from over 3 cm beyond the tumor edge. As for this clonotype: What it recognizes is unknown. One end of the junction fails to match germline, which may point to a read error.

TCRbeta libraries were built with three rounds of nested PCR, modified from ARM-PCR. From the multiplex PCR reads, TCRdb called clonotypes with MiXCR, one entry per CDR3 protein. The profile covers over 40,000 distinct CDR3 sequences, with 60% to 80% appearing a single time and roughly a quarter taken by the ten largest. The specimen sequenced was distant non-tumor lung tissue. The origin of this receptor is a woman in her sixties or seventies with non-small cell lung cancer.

DNA for the CDR3: TGTGTCAGCAGCCCCTCCTCAAGCGGGGCGAACACCGGGGAACTGTTTTTT. This translates into CVSSPSSSGANTGELFF. The rearrangement links TRBV4-3 to TRBJ2-2; 7 nucleotides match TRBD2. The length of the CDR3 is 17 residues. Germline-derived CDR1 and CDR2 are LGHNA and YSLEER.